The 27 T cell receptor beta chains below all came from one sample that was sequenced in a study of T cell changes during pregnancy in multiple sclerosis. Assay: immunoSEQ multiplex PCR; the TCRdb copy retains only in-frame clones and omits some. The sample comprises 30,000 to 45,000 clones, approximately 92% of which are singletons, and 10% to 15% rests with the top ten. The sequencing used CD8+ T cells from peripheral blood mononuclear cells, collected in the first trimester of pregnancy. All receptors derive from a female donor with multiple sclerosis, enrolled in a pregnancy study.

DNA for the CDR3: TGTGCCAGTACCCCGGGACATACCACCGGGGAGCTGTTTTTT. It is translated as CASTPGHTTGELFF. This chain links TRBV19 with TRBJ2-2, with D possibly being TRBD1 (6 bases). Germline V CDR1 and CDR2: LNHDA, SQIVND (reference sequence). The CDR3 is made up of 14 amino acids. Between the trimmed V and J ends, which lost 7 bases and 4 bases, there was a span of 13 bases.

The chain has TRBV5-8 and TRBJ1-2, with TRBD1 matching over 7 bases. Germline V gives CDR1 SGHTS, CDR2 YDEGEE. V shed 0 bases, J shed 6 bases, and the junction held 2 bases outside the gene matches. CDR3 length: 13 amino acids. As DNA, the CDR3 is TGTGCCAGCAGCTTGGAGGGGGCAAATGGCTACACCTTC. Translated: CASSLEGANGYTF.

For the CDR3, the DNA is TGCAGCGTTGAAGAACCAGGGCCCTATGGCTACACCTTC. Translated, it gives CSVEEPGPYGYTF. The V gene is TRBV29-1, the J gene TRBJ1-2; maybe TRBD1 (5 bases). V was shortened by 0 bases and J by 4 bases, with 9 bases between the two germline ends. This CDR3 region has 13 residues. Germline V CDR1 and CDR2: SQVTM, ANQGSEA. The complete variable domain, with remaining parts taken from reference TRBV29-1 and TRBJ1-2, reads SAVISQKPSRDICQRGTSLTIQCQVDSQVTMMFWYRQQPGQSLTLIATANQGSEATYESGFVIDKFPISRPNLTFSTLTVSNMSPEDSSIYLCSVEEPGPYGYTFGSGTRLTVV.

J is TRBJ1-1 and V is TRBV6-6; TRBD1 aligns across 10 bases. This CDR3 region has 12 residues. V shed 5 bases, J shed 11 bases, and the junction held 5 bases outside the gene matches. Germline V gives CDR1 MNHNY, CDR2 SVGAGI (reference sequence). This CDR3 is CASSPPGQGAFF. The CDR3 nucleotides are TGTGCCAGCAGTCCTCCGGGACAGGGGGCTTTCTTT.

The rearrangement joins TRBV4-1 to TRBJ1-2; the D gene is possibly TRBD1 (6 bases). V lost 4 bases, J lost 1 base, and 10 bases lay in between. Per the germline V gene, CDR1 is MGHRA and CDR2 is YSYEKL. The CDR3 has 14 residues. The DNA of the CDR3 is TGCGCCAGCAGCCCGGACAGTTTTAACTATGGCTACACCTTC. Encoded protein: CASSPDSFNYGYTF.

V usage is TRBV7-8 and J usage is TRBJ2-1; 7 bases align to TRBD2. After removal of 3 bases from V and 6 bases from J, the junction contained 5 bases not matched to a gene. The CDR3 spans 14 residues. The germline CDR1 and CDR2 sequences are SGHVS and FQNEAQ. CDR3 in amino acids: CASSFGTKGNEQFF. The CDR3 DNA reads as TGTGCCAGCAGCTTCGGGACTAAGGGCAATGAGCAGTTCTTC. The full variable domain, in which reference TRBV7-8 and TRBJ2-1 provide the parts outside the CDR3, is GAGVSQSPRYKVAKRGQDVALRCDPISGHVSLFWYQQALGQGPEFLTYFQNEAQLDKSGLPSDRFFAERPEGSVSTLKIQRTQQEDSAVYLCASSFGTKGNEQFFGPGTRLTVL.

The chain combines TRBV27 with TRBJ2-7; 8 positions agree with TRBD1. Trimming at V came to 7 bases and at J to 2 bases, leaving 10 bases not matched to a gene. There are 15 residues in the CDR3. Germline CDR1 MNHEY, CDR2 SMNVEV (reference sequence). The CDR3 bases are TGTGCCAGCATTACGACCGGGACAGGTACCTACGAGCAGTACTTC. It codes for CASITTGTGTYEQYF.

This chain links TRBV27 with TRBJ2-2; TRBD2 agrees at 12 bases. This CDR3 is 17 amino acids long. Trimming at V came to 9 bases and at J to 4 bases, leaving 12 bases not matched to a gene. Germline values: CDR1 MNHEY, CDR2 SMNVEV (reference sequence). The CDR3 reads CASQLAGGPFGTGELFF. The CDR3, as DNA: TGTGCCAGTCAACTAGCGGGGGGCCCCTTTGGCACCGGGGAGCTGTTTTTT.

V and J are TRBV25-1 and TRBJ1-2, with D unresolved. V was shortened by 3 bases and J by 5 bases, with 16 bases between the two germline ends. The CDR3 length is 15 residues. The V gene's germline CDR1 is MGHDK and CDR2 SYGVNS. This chain's CDR3 is CASSDNPRVGYGYTF. The DNA of the CDR3 is TGTGCCAGCAGTGATAACCCCCGGGTTGGATATGGCTACACCTTC.

The chain links TRBV19 to TRBJ2-7, with 9 bases aligning to TRBD1. This CDR3 is built from 16 residues. With 6 bases clipped from V and 3 bases from J, the junction kept 12 bases outside the gene matches. Per germline, CDR1 LNHDA and CDR2 SQIVND (reference sequence). CDR3 nucleotide sequence: TGTGCCAGTAGCAACCTTCAGGGACAGGGCCTCTACGAGCAGTACTTC. As protein: CASSNLQGQGLYEQYF.

The chain carries TRBV7-8 and TRBJ2-3, with a tentative D call TRBD2 (6 bases). Trimming stripped 1 base from V and 1 base from J, with 15 bases between. In germline, CDR1 is SGHVS, CDR2 FQNEAQ. The CDR3 loop spans 17 amino acids. The CDR3 region is CASSLVGGALRTDTQYF. DNA for the CDR3: TGTGCCAGCAGCTTAGTGGGAGGAGCTCTCCGCACAGATACGCAGTATTTT.

This clone was picked up many times. This chain uses TRBV19 with TRBJ2-3, with D perhaps matching TRBD1 (5 bases). Deletions cut 4 bases from V and 10 bases from J, with 21 bases between. The germline gives CDR1 LNHDA, CDR2 SQIVND (reference sequence). The CDR3 length is 15 residues. Here the CDR3 reads CASSKPDSLGPSQYF. The CDR3, as DNA: TGTGCCAGTAGTAAGCCTGACAGCTTAGGTCCCTCGCAGTATTTT. Together with reference TRBV19 and TRBJ2-3, the CDR3 gives the full variable domain: DGGITQSPKYLFRKEGQNVTLSCEQNLNHDAMYWYRQDPGQGLRLIYYSQIVNDFQKGDIAEGYSVSREKKESFPLTVTSAQKNPTAFYLCASSKPDSLGPSQYFGPGTRLTVL.

This chain uses TRBV6-5 with TRBJ1-2; TRBD1 matches at 7 bases. J lost 8 bases, V lost 4 bases, and 16 bases had no gene match. The germline V gene has CDR1 MNHEY and CDR2 SVGAGI. The CDR3 length is 16 residues. CDR3 sequence reads: CASSLVSSGGGWGYTF. The CDR3 coding sequence is TGTGCCAGCAGTTTAGTGTCGTCAGGGGGAGGTTGGGGCTACACCTTC.

V and J are TRBV19 and TRBJ1-2, with D perhaps matching TRBD1 (5 bases). The V end lost 2 bases, the J end lost 3 bases, and 7 bases lay between the germline ends. CDR1 is LNHDA, CDR2 SQIVND, per germline (reference sequence). The length of the CDR3 is 13 residues. The CDR3 DNA follows: TGTGCCAGTAGTATACAGGGTGACTATGGCTACACCTTC. Amino acids: CASSIQGDYGYTF.

V usage is TRBV4-1 and J usage is TRBJ2-7, with 7 bases fitting TRBD2. With V trimmed by 1 base and J by 2 bases, 11 bases remained unmatched. Germline V gene data show CDR1 as MGHRA and CDR2 as YSYEKL. The CDR3 is made up of 17 amino acids. CDR3 nucleotide sequence: TGCGCCAGCAGCCAAGTGGGGAGTGGGGCGGGGGCCTACGAGCAGTACTTC. This gives the protein CASSQVGSGAGAYEQYF.

The chain has TRBV13 and TRBJ2-1; 13 nucleotides line up with TRBD2. The CDR3 is made up of 14 amino acids. The J segment lost 15 bases and the V segment lost 5 bases, leaving 10 bases of the junction unmatched. CDR1 and CDR2 from the germline V gene are PRHDT and FYEKMQ (reference sequence). As DNA, the CDR3 is TGTGCCAGCAGCGCTCTCGGGACTAGCGGGGAGGTGTTCTTC. The encoded protein is CASSALGTSGEVFF.

The chain recombines TRBV7-6 with TRBJ1-1, with 9 bases that match TRBD1. The CDR3 length is 15 residues. J lost 6 bases, V lost 4 bases, and 9 bases had no gene match. The V gene's germline CDR1 is SGHVS and CDR2 FNYEAQ. DNA for the CDR3: TGTGCCAGCAGCTCTGGGACAGGGCGAACTCCTGAAGCTTTCTTT. Amino acids: CASSSGTGRTPEAFF.

The CDR3 protein is CASSQGGLTTEAFF. The CDR3 DNA sequence: TGCGCCAGCAGCCAAGGCGGCCTGACCACTGAAGCTTTCTTT. The chain recombines TRBV4-1 with TRBJ1-1; unclear D gene. Looked up from germline, CDR1 is MGHRA and CDR2 is YSYEKL. V dropped 1 base and J dropped 4 bases, with 10 bases sitting between them. This CDR3 is built from 14 residues.

This sequence joins TRBV11-2 and TRBJ2-5, with TRBD2 matching 8 bases. The V segment lost 4 bases and the J segment 4 bases; nucleotides outside the gene matches: 5. CDR3 length: 14 amino acids. CDR1 and CDR2 (germline): SGHAT, FQNNGV. CDR3 DNA: TGTGCCAGCAGCTCACCGGGGGGGAGAGAGACCCAGTACTTC. Its protein is CASSSPGGRETQYF. The whole variable domain, filled in from reference TRBV11-2 and TRBJ2-5, reads EAGVAQSPRYKIIEKRQSVAFWCNPISGHATLYWYQQILGQGPKLLIQFQNNGVVDDSQLPKDRFSAERLKGVDSTLKIQPAKLEDSAVYLCASSSPGGRETQYFGPGTRLLVL.

V is TRBV27 and J is TRBJ1-5; a possible D gene is TRBD1 (5 bases). Trimming stripped 5 bases from V and 4 bases from J, with 9 bases between. The germline V gene encodes CDR1 MNHEY and CDR2 SMNVEV (reference sequence). The CDR3 is 13 residues long. The CDR3 is CASSTQGNQPQHF. As DNA, the CDR3 is TGTGCCAGCAGTACCCAGGGAAATCAGCCCCAGCATTTT.

The chain links TRBV27 to TRBJ1-2, with 7 nucleotides matching TRBD1. Losses at the gene ends were 5 bases for V and 3 bases for J; bases not matched to a gene: 6. Germline CDR1 and CDR2: MNHEY and SMNVEV (reference sequence). This CDR3 comprises 14 residues. Written as DNA, the CDR3 is TGTGCCAGCAGTCCTGGACAGGCGCACTATGGCTACACCTTC. It translates to CASSPGQAHYGYTF.

The V call is TRBV9, the J call TRBJ1-3; TRBD1 is a possible D gene (5 bases). Germline V gene data show CDR1 as SGDLS and CDR2 as YYNGEE. V shed 3 bases and J shed 4 bases, with 11 bases lying between them. This CDR3 contains 14 residues. The chain's CDR3 is CASSAGVAGNTIYF. The CDR3 bases are TGTGCCAGCAGCGCGGGGGTGGCAGGAAACACCATATATTTT. Full variable domain (remainder filled in from reference TRBV9 and TRBJ1-3): DSGVTQTPKHLITATGQRVTLRCSPRSGDLSVYWYQQSLDQGLQFLIQYYNGEERAKGNILERFSAQQFPDLHSELNLSSLELGDSALYFCASSAGVAGNTIYFGEGSWLTVV.

V is TRBV11-2 and J is TRBJ2-7; 10 bases agree with TRBD2. Unmatched junction bases numbered 5, after V lost 3 bases and J lost 0 bases. CDR3 length equals 16 residues. Germline V gives CDR1 SGHAT, CDR2 FQNNGV. The CDR3 DNA reads TGTGCCAGCAGCTTCATAGCGGGGGGAAGCTCCTACGAGCAGTACTTC. Protein sequence: CASSFIAGGSSYEQYF.

The chain is built from TRBV7-8 and TRBJ1-1; the D is unclear. Trimming shortened V by 0 bases and J by 2 bases, and 7 bases separated the two germline ends. This CDR3 is built from 14 residues. Germline V gives CDR1 SGHVS, CDR2 FQNEAQ. DNA for the CDR3: TGTGCCAGCAGCTTAGCTGGCAGTAACACTGAAGCTTTCTTT. Its translation is CASSLAGSNTEAFF.

The chain links TRBV9 to TRBJ1-2, with D perhaps matching TRBD1 (6 bases). This CDR3 has 13 residues. V was shortened by 4 bases and J by 7 bases, with 14 bases between the two germline ends. Germline-derived CDR1 and CDR2 are SGDLS and YYNGEE. The CDR3 reads CASSPSAGVGYTF. The CDR3 nucleotides are TGTGCCAGCAGCCCCTCCGCAGGGGTTGGCTACACCTTC.

The rearrangement uses TRBV29-1 and TRBJ1-3; D is unclear. This CDR3 spans 13 amino acids. The germline V and J ends were trimmed by 2 bases and 2 bases, with 7 bases remaining between them. Per germline, CDR1 SQVTM and CDR2 ANQGSEA. In nucleotides, the CDR3 is TGCAGCGTTGAAATGCGTGCTGGAAACACCATATATTTT. Amino acids: CSVEMRAGNTIYF. Using reference TRBV29-1 and TRBJ1-3 for the parts outside the CDR3, the full variable domain is SAVISQKPSRDICQRGTSLTIQCQVDSQVTMMFWYRQQPGQSLTLIATANQGSEATYESGFVIDKFPISRPNLTFSTLTVSNMSPEDSSIYLCSVEMRAGNTIYFGEGSWLTVV.

The chain's CDR3 is CASSQSKGASPPPQPQHF. As DNA, the CDR3 is TGTGCCAGCAGTCAATCAAAGGGGGCATCGCCACCCCCGCAGCCCCAGCATTTT. J is TRBJ1-5 and V is TRBV5-8; 7 bases agree with TRBD1. V dropped 5 bases and J dropped 7; count of bases not matched to a gene: 21. CDR1 is SGHTS and CDR2 is YDEGEE in the germline V gene. This CDR3 has 18 residues.